This T cell receptor (beta chain) was identified during a study of T cell repertoires in cytomegalovirus infection. MiXCR, applied by TCRdb to the reads, yields one record per CDR3 protein. This table has 120,000 to 150,000 distinct CDR3 sequences, 5.5% to 7% appearing once. The CDR3 totals 14 residues. V was trimmed by 2 bases and J by 8 bases, leaving 18 bases between them. In germline, CDR1 is SQVTM, CDR2 ANQGSEA. This receptor was identified in a human donor in good health (CMV status not recorded). Some clones in this sample may be carry-over from other donors' samples. Sequencing was carried out using PBMCs. This chain uses TRBV29-1 with TRBJ1-2; the D gene is possibly TRBD1 (5 bases). This CDR3 reads CSVENLQGPDGYTF. The CDR3, as DNA: TGCAGCGTTGAAAACTTGCAGGGTCCCGACGGCTACACCTTC.